This entry lists 10 T cell receptor beta chains sequenced from one sample in a study of T cells in Graves' hyperthyroidism and ophthalmopathy (dated by TCRdb to between 2018 and 2020). Receptor libraries were prepared by multiplex PCR. The data were produced on an Illumina HiSeq 2000. TCR beta CDR3 regions were amplified from RNA transcripts. The TCR CDR3 was subjected to a first round of RT-PCR using the HTBI primer set and the Qiagen OneStep RT-PCR kit. TCRdb itself trimmed the public reads at Q25 with fastp, ran MiXCR and retained productive beta chains. Every CDR3 protein is listed once, alongside the most common genes and DNA of its rows. This sample has around 520,000 distinct CDR3 sequences in its table, and roughly 25% of those were observed once. The ten largest clones take up around 10% of the sample. The material sequenced was blood. The receptors stem from a woman aged 25 to 45 with Graves' ophthalmopathy.

This clonotype was found many times. The chain couples TRBV3-1 to TRBJ1-3; D remains unclear. Trimming shortened V by 1 base and J by 0 bases, and 7 bases separated the two germline ends. This CDR3 spans 15 amino acids. Germline-derived CDR1 and CDR2 are LGHDT and YNNKEL (reference sequence). The CDR3 loop reads CASSQGLISGNTIYF. CDR3 DNA sequence: TGTGCCAGCAGCCAAGGGTTGATCTCTGGAAACACCATATATTTT.

The rearrangement links TRBV5-1 to TRBJ2-5; the D is unclear. The CDR3 has 13 residues. Looked up from germline, CDR1 is SGHRS and CDR2 is YFSETQ. Trimming removed 4 bases from V and 3 bases from J, with 10 bases in between. As DNA, the CDR3 is TGCGCCAGCAGCCCCAGCATCGAAGAGACCCAGTACTTC. Translating gives CASSPSIEETQYF.

This clonotype is termed medium-sized (0.01 to 0.1%). The chain combines TRBV27 with TRBJ1-1; TRBD1 aligns across 9 bases. This CDR3 region has 14 residues. The germline V gene encodes CDR1 MNHEY and CDR2 SMNVEV (reference sequence). Trimming removed 5 bases from V and 7 bases from J; junction bases left unmatched: 8. The CDR3 DNA reads TGTGCCAGCAGTCATGGGGACAGGGTTTTTGAAGCTTTCTTT. Translating it yields CASSHGDRVFEAFF.

This clonotype was observed many times. One end of the junction varies from germline; a read error may be responsible. The CDR3 region is CGSSLAGPEQYF. The CDR3 DNA follows: TGCGGCAGCAGCTTGGCCGGTCCCGAGCAGTACTTC. V is TRBV5-1 and J is TRBJ2-7; D is undetermined. This CDR3 is built from 12 residues. Germline-derived CDR1 and CDR2 are SGHRS and YFSETQ.

The sample holds many counts of this clonotype. The V call is TRBV7-8, the J call TRBJ2-5, with D perhaps given as TRBD1 or TRBD2 (5 bases each). Germline CDR1 SGHVS, CDR2 FQNEAQ. The CDR3 runs 15 residues. V was cut by 3 bases and J by 1 base, with 12 bases left in between. The CDR3 region is CASSFVTGLQETQYF. The CDR3 bases are TGTGCCAGCAGCTTTGTAACGGGGCTCCAAGAGACCCAGTACTTC. Full variable domain (outside the CDR3, taken from reference TRBV7-8 and TRBJ2-5): GAGVSQSPRYKVAKRGQDVALRCDPISGHVSLFWYQQALGQGPEFLTYFQNEAQLDKSGLPSDRFFAERPEGSVSTLKIQRTQQEDSAVYLCASSFVTGLQETQYFGPGTRLLVL.

The chain recombines TRBV12-3 or TRBV12-4 with TRBJ2-7; tentative D call: TRBD1 (5 bases). The CDR3 has 13 residues. Trimming took 6 bases from V and 6 from J, leaving 15 bases between them. CDR3 bases: TGTGCCAGCAGCCCACATCAGGGCATCGAGCAGTACTTC. It is translated as CASSPHQGIEQYF.

This clonotype was recorded a few times. The rearrangement uses TRBV20-1 and TRBJ1-6, with 7 bases matching TRBD1. J gave up 0 bases and V 6 bases, and 14 bases lay outside the gene matches. In germline, CDR1 is DFQATT, CDR2 SNEGSKA (reference sequence). The CDR3 is 18 residues long. The CDR3 DNA reads as TGCAGTGCAGCGGGGGGGACAGTTAAGGCCTCCTATAATTCACCCCTCCACTTT. Translating gives CSAAGGTVKASYNSPLHF.

The table lists this clonotype with a few counts. This sequence joins TRBV20-1 and TRBJ1-5; no clear D gene. Trimming took 4 bases from V and 4 from J, leaving 5 bases between them. CDR1 and CDR2 (germline): DFQATT, SNEGSKA (reference sequence). This CDR3 contains 11 residues. CDR3 sequence: CSATGNQPQHF. The DNA of the CDR3 is TGCAGTGCTACTGGGAATCAGCCCCAGCATTTT.

This clonotype was picked up many times. This chain links TRBV5-1 with TRBJ2-7, with 8 bases matching TRBD1. The CDR3 is made up of 15 amino acids. Germline V gene lookup returns CDR1 SGHRS and CDR2 YFSETQ. The V segment lost 1 base and the J segment 4 bases; nucleotides outside the gene matches: 7. The CDR3 coding sequence is TGCGCCAGCAGCTTGTCAGGGGGCGGCGGATACGAGCAGTACTTC. This encodes CASSLSGGGGYEQYF. Looking up the rest from reference TRBV5-1 and TRBJ2-7 gives the full variable domain: KAGVTQTPRYLIKTRGQQVTLSCSPISGHRSVSWYQQTPGQGLQFLFEYFSETQRNKGNFPGRFSGRQFSNSRSEMNVSTLELGDSALYLCASSLSGGGGYEQYFGPGTRLTVT.

In its sample, this clonotype was seen many times. This chain joins TRBV27 and TRBJ2-7; 8 positions agree with TRBD1. The junction had 7 bases not matched to a gene; V was cut back by 6 bases and J by 3 bases. This CDR3 comprises 14 residues. CDR1 is MNHEY, CDR2 SMNVEV, per germline (reference sequence). The CDR3 coding sequence is TGTGCCAGCAGGCCGACAGGGGCCTTCTACGAGCAGTACTTC. Its translation: CASRPTGAFYEQYF.